This record looks at one T cell receptor (beta chain) sequence and its context. As yet, its antigen is unknown. The germline gives CDR1 MNHEY, CDR2 SVGAGI. The CDR3 runs to 15 residues. V was clipped by 0 bases and J by 5 bases, with 13 bases between them. The record originates from a study of OX40 agonist ivuxolimab in advanced cancers. Turning to the study itself: The patients' treatment was ivuxolimab, an agonistic anti-OX40 (CD134) antibody. Partial responses were achieved by three patients, of whom one had hepatocellular carcinoma and two had cutaneous melanoma. Study outcomes and limitations: Within 6 weeks, CD4+ and CD8+ blood T cells expanded clonally at 0.1 to 3.0 mg/kg. In general, CD8+ T cells held more expanded clones than CD4+ did, on average.

TCRdb's copy holds only in-frame clones and misses some; the assay was immunoSEQ multiplex PCR. This sample has some 77,000 clones; around 85% occur once, and the top ten carry approximately 5.5%. The sequenced sample was CD4+ or CD8+ T cells sorted from blood, obtained in a trial of the OX40 agonist ivuxolimab. The genes are TRBV6-5 and TRBJ1-2, with D perhaps matching TRBD1 (6 bases). This receptor was obtained from an adult with an advanced solid tumor such as melanoma, head and neck, liver or kidney cancer. The CDR3 nucleotides are TGTGCCAGCAGTTACTCAGAGACAGGCCGATATGGCTACACCTTC. Translation gives CASSYSETGRYGYTF.